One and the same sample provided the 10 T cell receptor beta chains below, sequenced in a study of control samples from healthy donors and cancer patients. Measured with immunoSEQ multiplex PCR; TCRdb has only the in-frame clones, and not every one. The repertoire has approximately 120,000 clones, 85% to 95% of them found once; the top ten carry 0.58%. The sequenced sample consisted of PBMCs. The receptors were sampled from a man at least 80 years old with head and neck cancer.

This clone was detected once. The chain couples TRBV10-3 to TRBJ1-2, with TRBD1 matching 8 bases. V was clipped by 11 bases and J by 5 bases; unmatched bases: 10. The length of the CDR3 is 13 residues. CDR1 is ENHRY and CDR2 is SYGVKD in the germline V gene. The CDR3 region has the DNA TGTGCCTGCCGAGAGGACAGGGAATATGGCTACACCTTC. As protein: CACREDREYGYTF.

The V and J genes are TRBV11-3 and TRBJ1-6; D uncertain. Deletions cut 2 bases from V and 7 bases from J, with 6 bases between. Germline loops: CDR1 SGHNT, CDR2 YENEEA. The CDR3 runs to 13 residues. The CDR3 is CASSLTGNSPLHF. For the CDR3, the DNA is TGTGCCAGCAGCTTAACCGGCAATTCACCCCTCCACTTT. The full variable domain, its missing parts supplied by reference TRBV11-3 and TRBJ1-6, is EAGVVQSPRYKIIEKKQPVAFWCNPISGHNTLYWYLQNLGQGPELLIRYENEEAVDDSQLPKDRFSAERLKGVDSTLKIQPAELGDSAVYLCASSLTGNSPLHFGNGTRLTVT.

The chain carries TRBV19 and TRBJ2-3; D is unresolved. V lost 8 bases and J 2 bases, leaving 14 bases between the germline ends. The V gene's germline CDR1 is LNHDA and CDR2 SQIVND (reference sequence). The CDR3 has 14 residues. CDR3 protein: CASHQRHNTDTQYF. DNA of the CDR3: TGTGCCAGTCACCAACGACATAACACAGATACGCAGTATTTT.

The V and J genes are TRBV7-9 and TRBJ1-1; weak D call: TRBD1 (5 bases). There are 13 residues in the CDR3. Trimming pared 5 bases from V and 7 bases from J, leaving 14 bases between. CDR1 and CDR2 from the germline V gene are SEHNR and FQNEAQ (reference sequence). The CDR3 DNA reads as TGTGCCAGCAGCCCAATATCAGGGAATGAAGCTTTCTTT. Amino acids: CASSPISGNEAFF.

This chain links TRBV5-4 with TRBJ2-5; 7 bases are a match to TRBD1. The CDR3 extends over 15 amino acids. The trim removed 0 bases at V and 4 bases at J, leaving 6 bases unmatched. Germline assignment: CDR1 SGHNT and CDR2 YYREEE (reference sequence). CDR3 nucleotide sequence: TGTGCCAGCAGCTTGGGCTCACAGGGGAGAGAGACCCAGTACTTC. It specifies CASSLGSQGRETQYF.

CDR3 DNA: TGTGCCAGCAGTTACTCGTGGGGGACAGGGGCTAAAGAGCAGTACTTC. Translated, it gives CASSYSWGTGAKEQYF. This chain uses TRBV6-5 with TRBJ2-7, with TRBD1 identical over 10 bases. CDR1 and CDR2 from the germline V gene are MNHEY and SVGAGI. There are 16 residues in the CDR3. The ends lost 0 bases at V and 7 bases at J; junction bases unmatched: 9.

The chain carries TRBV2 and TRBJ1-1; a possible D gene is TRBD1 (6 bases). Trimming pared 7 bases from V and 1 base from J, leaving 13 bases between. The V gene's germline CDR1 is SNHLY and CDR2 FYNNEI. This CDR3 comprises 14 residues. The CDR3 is CASTHLTGNTEAFF. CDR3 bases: TGTGCCAGCACCCACCTGACAGGGAACACTGAAGCTTTCTTT.

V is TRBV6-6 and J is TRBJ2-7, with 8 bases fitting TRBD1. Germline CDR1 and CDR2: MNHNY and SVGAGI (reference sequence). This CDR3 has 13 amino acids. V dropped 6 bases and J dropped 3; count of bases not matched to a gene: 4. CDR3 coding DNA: TGTGCCAGCAGCTACACAGGGGGCTACGAGCAGTACTTC. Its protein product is CASSYTGGYEQYF.

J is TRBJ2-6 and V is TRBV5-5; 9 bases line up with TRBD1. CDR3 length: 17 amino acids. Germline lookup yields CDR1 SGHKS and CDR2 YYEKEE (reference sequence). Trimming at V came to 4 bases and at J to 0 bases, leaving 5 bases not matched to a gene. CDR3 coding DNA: TGTGCCAGCAGCCCCGGGACAGGGATCTCTGGGGCCAACGTCCTGACTTTC. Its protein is CASSPGTGISGANVLTF. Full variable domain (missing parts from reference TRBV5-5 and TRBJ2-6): DAGVTQSPTHLIKTRGQQVTLRCSPISGHKSVSWYQQVLGQGPQFIFQYYEKEERGRGNFPDRFSARQFPNYSSELNVNALLLGDSALYLCASSPGTGISGANVLTFGAGSRLTVL.

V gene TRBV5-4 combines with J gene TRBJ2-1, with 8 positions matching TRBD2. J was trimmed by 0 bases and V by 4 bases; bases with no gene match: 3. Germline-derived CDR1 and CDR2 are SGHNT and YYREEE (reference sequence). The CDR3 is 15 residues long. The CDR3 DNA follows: TGTGCCAGCAGCATCAGCGGGAGCTCCTACAATGAGCAGTTCTTC. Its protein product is CASSISGSSYNEQFF.